The 13 T cell receptor beta chains below all came from one sample that was sequenced in a study of T-cell memory formation after mild COVID-19. TCRdb itself ran the 5' RACE reads through MiXCR, one entry per CDR3 protein. The profile shows 300,000 to 350,000 distinct CDR3 sequences, approximately 13% of them singletons. Sequenced sample: PBMCs or a T cell subset sorted from them (not recorded which). Receptors were obtained from a man aged 18 to 29 who had mild COVID-19 (a few samples of this study predate the infection). Cell type and time point are not known.

V and J are TRBV5-6 and TRBJ2-3, with D possibly matching TRBD1 (6 bases). The germline V gene has CDR1 SGHDT and CDR2 YYEEEE. The CDR3 length is 16 residues. V dropped 0 bases and J dropped 0 bases, with 11 bases sitting between them. The CDR3 DNA reads as TGTGCCAGCAGCTTGGGATGGGGGCGGAGCACAGATACGCAGTATTTT. Encoded protein: CASSLGWGRSTDTQYF.

J is TRBJ1-6 and V is TRBV5-1, with TRBD1 matching over 9 bases. From germline, CDR1 is SGHRS and CDR2 YFSETQ. This CDR3 is 15 amino acids long. Germline trimming cut 4 bases from V and 9 bases from J; bases unmatched to any gene: 8. The DNA of the CDR3 is TGCGCCAGCAGCCCGGACAGGGGTCCTTTTTCACCCCTCCACTTT. Translation: CASSPDRGPFSPLHF.

V gene TRBV29-1 combines with J gene TRBJ1-2; D is possibly TRBD1 (5 bases). The germline V gene has CDR1 SQVTM and CDR2 ANQGSEA. The CDR3 has 12 residues. V was pared by 1 base and J by 7 bases, with 10 bases between. The CDR3 sequence: CSVEVRVGGYTF. CDR3 DNA: TGCAGCGTTGAAGTCAGGGTTGGTGGCTACACCTTC.

The chain has TRBV2 and TRBJ1-3, with 7 bases lining up with TRBD1. Germline V CDR1 and CDR2: SNHLY, FYNNEI. The CDR3 consists of 15 residues. The ends lost 5 bases at V and 4 bases at J; junction bases unmatched: 8. The CDR3, as DNA: TGTGCCAGCAGTTCACAGGGGTTGGGAGGAAACACCATATATTTT. As protein: CASSSQGLGGNTIYF.

The chain employs TRBV6-6 and TRBJ2-7, with D possibly being TRBD2 (5 bases). Trimming left V 0 bases short and J 3 bases short, with 15 bases between. This CDR3 is 16 amino acids long. Germline CDR1 and CDR2: MNHNY and SVGAGI (reference sequence). The CDR3 sequence: CASSYSVERVNYEQYF. CDR3 nucleotide sequence: TGTGCCAGCAGTTACTCGGTGGAGAGGGTGAACTACGAGCAGTACTTC.

This clonotype was seen a handful of times. The gene calls are TRBV11-3 and TRBJ2-1; 10 bases map to TRBD1. Germline trimming cut 1 base from V and 2 bases from J; bases unmatched to any gene: 2. Germline values: CDR1 SGHNT, CDR2 YENEEA. The CDR3 length is 16 residues. The CDR3 region is CASSLGGQGTYNEQFF. DNA for the CDR3: TGTGCCAGCAGCTTAGGGGGACAGGGGACCTACAATGAGCAGTTCTTC.

This clonotype was counted only a few times. The chain recombines TRBV4-1 with TRBJ1-2; D might be TRBD1 (6 bases). Trimming shortened V by 8 bases and J by 2 bases, and 9 bases separated the two germline ends. The germline CDR1 and CDR2 sequences are MGHRA and YSYEKL. This CDR3 is 12 amino acids long. The CDR3 protein is CASQGQNYGYTF. The CDR3 DNA is TGCGCCAGCCAAGGACAGAACTATGGCTACACCTTC.

This clonotype was seen a handful of times. The chain links TRBV18 to TRBJ1-6, with 8 bases fitting TRBD1. The CDR3 runs 15 residues. Germline V gene data show CDR1 as KGHSH and CDR2 as LQKENI. The trim removed 5 bases at V and 6 bases at J, leaving 6 bases unmatched. The CDR3 loop is CASSSTDRVNSPLHF. CDR3 in DNA: TGTGCCAGCTCATCAACGGACAGGGTTAATTCACCCCTCCACTTT. The complete variable domain, with remaining parts taken from reference TRBV18 and TRBJ1-6, reads NAGVMQNPRHLVRRRGQEARLRCSPMKGHSHVYWYRQLPEEGLKFMVYLQKENIIDESGMPKERFSAEFPKEGPSILRIQQVVRGDSAAYFCASSSTDRVNSPLHFGNGTRLTVT.

This clonotype was counted only a few times. This CDR3 is CASSRTPGSSNQPQHF. The CDR3 DNA is TGTGCCAGCAGCCGTACACCCGGGAGTAGCAATCAGCCCCAGCATTTT. The rearrangement uses TRBV7-9 and TRBJ1-5; no clear D gene. CDR3 length equals 16 residues. V was pared by 5 bases and J by 0 bases, with 14 bases between. Germline CDR1 SEHNR, CDR2 FQNEAQ (reference sequence). The full variable domain, its missing parts supplied by reference TRBV7-9 and TRBJ1-5, is DTGVSQNPRHKITKRGQNVTFRCDPISEHNRLYWYRQTLGQGPEFLTYFQNEAQLEKSRLLSDRFSAERPKGSFSTLEIQRTEQGDSAMYLCASSRTPGSSNQPQHFGDGTRLSIL.

This clonotype came up a few times. The genes are TRBV12-3 or TRBV12-4 and TRBJ1-2; 10 nucleotides align to TRBD1. The J segment lost 9 bases and the V segment lost 8 bases, leaving 6 bases of the junction unmatched. This CDR3 has 12 amino acids. The CDR3: CASGDRGFSYTF. CDR3 DNA: TGTGCCAGCGGGGACAGGGGTTTCAGCTACACCTTC.

This clonotype was seen many times. The V and J genes are TRBV6-5 and TRBJ1-6; TRBD1 aligns across 8 bases. Looked up from germline, CDR1 is MNHEY and CDR2 is SVGAGI. The V gene end was trimmed by 11 bases and the J gene end by 5 bases; junction bases not matched to a gene: 5. This CDR3 is 13 amino acids long. This chain's CDR3 is CAVTDRDNSPLHF. Here the CDR3 DNA reads TGTGCCGTAACGGACAGGGATAATTCACCCCTCCACTTT.

This clonotype was seen only a few times. The chain joins TRBV29-1 to TRBJ1-2; a possible D gene is TRBD1 (6 bases). CDR3 size: 13 residues. V was pared by 5 bases and J by 3 bases, with 13 bases between. Germline CDR1 is SQVTM and CDR2 is ANQGSEA. CDR3 bases: TGCAGCGTTTCCCTACAGGGACACTATGGCTACACCTTC. The encoded protein is CSVSLQGHYGYTF.

Points on this clonotype: A junction boundary mismatches the germline segment, possibly from a read error. The J gene is TRBJ1-6, the V gene TRBV6-5, with a possible D match to TRBD1 (5 bases). This CDR3 comprises 18 residues. Germline V lookup: CDR1 MNHEY, CDR2 SVGAGI. Written as DNA, the CDR3 is TGTGCCAGCAGTTACTGGGGACGCTGGAGTGCGGTAAATTCACCTCTCCACTTT. Amino acid sequence: CASSYWGRWSAVNSPLHF.